Below, 20 T cell receptor beta chains from the same sample are listed, as sequenced in a study of blood T cell repertoires in COVID-19 (dated by TCRdb to 2019 to 2021). Library preparation employed the immunoSEQ multiplex PCR assay. As stored in TCRdb, this immuneACCESS dataset retains in-frame rearrangements with V and J assigned. A fraction of the clones does not appear; measured against another copy, unresolved V genes explain less than half of the discrepancy, and the remainder lacks a known reason. The sample records about 23,000 clones, about 90% of which are singletons. The leading ten clones occupy about 5.7% of the sample. The source material was peripheral blood. The receptor source for this set is an elderly woman with active COVID-19.

The chain is built from TRBV7-3 and TRBJ2-1; D might be TRBD2 (7 bases). CDR1 and CDR2 (germline): SGHTA, FQGTGA. The CDR3 loop spans 15 amino acids. V was shortened by 2 bases and J by 10 bases, with 18 bases between the two germline ends. Here the CDR3 reads CASSLSPAGAREQFF. The DNA of the CDR3 is TGTGCCAGCAGCTTATCCCCCGCGGGGGCTAGAGAGCAGTTCTTC.

V usage is TRBV11-2 and J usage is TRBJ2-2; 9 bases fit TRBD1. The CDR3 is 17 residues long. CDR1 SGHAT and CDR2 FQNNGV come from the germline V gene. J lost 0 bases, V lost 4 bases, and 6 bases had no gene match. CDR3 DNA sequence: TGTGCCAGCAGCTCCTACAGGGGGCCCACGAACACCGGGGAGCTGTTTTTT. This codes for CASSSYRGPTNTGELFF. Variable domain in full (rest from reference TRBV11-2 and TRBJ2-2): EAGVAQSPRYKIIEKRQSVAFWCNPISGHATLYWYQQILGQGPKLLIQFQNNGVVDDSQLPKDRFSAERLKGVDSTLKIQPAKLEDSAVYLCASSSYRGPTNTGELFFGEGSRLTVL.

The V call is TRBV7-2, the J call TRBJ2-7; 7 bases fit TRBD1. The ends lost 3 bases at V and 0 bases at J; junction bases unmatched: 5. Germline lookup yields CDR1 SGHTA and CDR2 FQGNSA. The CDR3 is 15 amino acids. CDR3: CASSFDRASSYEQYF. The CDR3 nucleotides are TGTGCCAGCAGCTTTGACAGGGCCAGCTCCTACGAGCAGTACTTC. Using reference TRBV7-2 and TRBJ2-7 for the parts outside the CDR3, the full variable domain is GAGVSQSPSNKVTEKGKDVELRCDPISGHTALYWYRQSLGQGLEFLIYFQGNSAPDKSGLPSDRFSAERTGGSVSTLTIQRTQQEDSAVYLCASSFDRASSYEQYFGPGTRLTVT.

This chain connects TRBV5-5 to TRBJ2-1; 7 bases are a match to TRBD2. From germline, CDR1 is SGHKS and CDR2 YYEKEE (reference sequence). The CDR3 contains 15 residues. V lost 0 bases, J lost 5 bases, and 5 bases stayed unmatched. As DNA, the CDR3 is TGTGCCAGCAGCTTGGAGGCGGGGGTGCACAATGAGCAGTTCTTC. This gives the protein CASSLEAGVHNEQFF.

The V gene is TRBV5-6, the J gene TRBJ2-3, with 11 positions matching TRBD2. CDR1 and CDR2 from the germline V gene are SGHDT and YYEEEE. This CDR3 contains 14 residues. J lost 1 base, V lost 5 bases, and 0 bases had no gene match. The CDR3 sequence is CASRGLAGTDTQYF. CDR3 nucleotides: TGTGCCAGCAGGGGACTAGCGGGCACAGATACGCAGTATTTT.

The chain couples TRBV19 to TRBJ2-3; 10 nucleotides agree with TRBD1. From germline, CDR1 is LNHDA and CDR2 SQIVND (reference sequence). The CDR3 consists of 14 residues. V lost 10 bases and J lost 4; bases outside the gene matches: 8. The CDR3 reads CATADRGRADTQYF. CDR3 sequence (DNA): TGTGCCACCGCGGACAGGGGGAGGGCAGATACGCAGTATTTT.

The CDR3 DNA follows: TGTGCCAGCAGTTTGTTCTGGACTAGCGGGGGGACCCTCACAGATACGCAGTATTTT. Protein product: CASSLFWTSGGTLTDTQYF. This chain joins TRBV27 and TRBJ2-3; TRBD2 matches 14 bases. The CDR3 has 19 residues. Germline V gene lookup returns CDR1 MNHEY and CDR2 SMNVEV (reference sequence). The V gene end was trimmed by 3 bases and the J gene end by 2 bases; junction bases not matched to a gene: 10.

The V and J genes are TRBV11-3 and TRBJ2-2; 7 bases match TRBD2. Germline loops: CDR1 SGHNT, CDR2 YENEEA. The CDR3 runs 15 residues. V lost 3 bases and J lost 7; bases outside the gene matches: 8. CDR3 DNA sequence: TGTGCCAGCAGCTTGGCGGGGGAATATGGCGGGGAGCTGTTTTTT. Its translation: CASSLAGEYGGELFF. Full variable domain (missing parts from reference TRBV11-3 and TRBJ2-2): EAGVVQSPRYKIIEKKQPVAFWCNPISGHNTLYWYLQNLGQGPELLIRYENEEAVDDSQLPKDRFSAERLKGVDSTLKIQPAELGDSAVYLCASSLAGEYGGELFFGEGSRLTVL.

This clone was recorded a few times. The chain employs TRBV30 and TRBJ1-6; D may be TRBD1 (5 bases). Germline V gene sequence: CDR1 GTSNPN, CDR2 SVGIG (reference sequence). V gave up 4 bases and J gave up 5 bases, with 9 bases separating them. The CDR3 consists of 13 residues. The CDR3 nucleotides are TGTGCCTGGATTAGGACAAATAATTCACCCCTCCACTTT. Translation gives CAWIRTNNSPLHF. The full variable domain, in which reference TRBV30 and TRBJ1-6 provide the parts outside the CDR3, is SQTIHQWPATLVQPVGSPLSLECTVEGTSNPNLYWYRQAAGRGLQLLFYSVGIGQISSEVPQNLSASRPQDRQFILSSKKLLLSDSGFYLCAWIRTNNSPLHFGNGTRLTVT.

The rearrangement links TRBV4-3 to TRBJ2-2; 9 nucleotides match TRBD2. The trim removed 0 bases at V and 5 bases at J, leaving 13 bases unmatched. This CDR3 is built from 19 residues. CDR1 LGHNA and CDR2 YSLEER come from the germline V gene. Here the CDR3 reads CASSQDPGGAGGLTGELFF. The DNA for the CDR3 is TGCGCCAGCAGCCAAGACCCAGGTGGAGCGGGGGGTTTGACCGGGGAGCTGTTTTTT.

This clone has just one count. The genes are TRBV5-1 and TRBJ2-1; the match to TRBD2 covers 10 bases. V lost 6 bases, J lost 8 bases, and 23 bases stayed unmatched. CDR3 length: 19 residues. In germline, CDR1 is SGHRS, CDR2 YFSETQ. The CDR3 DNA reads as TGCGCCAGCAACCCCGGGGTCGTAGCGGGGGGCGTTCTTCGGGATGAGCAGTTCTTC. Amino acids: CASNPGVVAGGVLRDEQFF.

The CDR3 sequence: CASSWGQNTEAFF. CDR3 sequence (DNA): TGTGCCAGCAGTTGGGGACAGAACACTGAAGCTTTCTTT. The chain recombines TRBV6-6 with TRBJ1-1, with a possible D match to TRBD1 (6 bases). CDR3 length: 13 amino acids. CDR1 is MNHNY and CDR2 is SVGAGI in the germline V gene (reference sequence). With 4 bases removed from V and 1 base from J, the gap between germline ends came to 7 bases.

V is TRBV19 and J is TRBJ1-1, with D possibly TRBD1 on 5 matching bases. CDR3 length equals 12 residues. Germline CDR1 LNHDA, CDR2 SQIVND (reference sequence). V was shortened by 3 bases and J by 10 bases, with 12 bases between the two germline ends. The CDR3 DNA reads as TGTGCCAGTAGTATTGGGGCAACGGCAGCTTTCTTT. Amino acids: CASSIGATAAFF.

The chain links TRBV9 to TRBJ2-1, with 9 nucleotides matching TRBD2. Trimming at V came to 0 bases and at J to 2 bases, leaving 9 bases not matched to a gene. Germline V lookup: CDR1 SGDLS, CDR2 YYNGEE. This CDR3 contains 18 residues. The CDR3 loop is CASSVGEGGGAAYNEQFF. Here the CDR3 DNA reads TGTGCCAGCAGCGTAGGAGAAGGCGGGGGGGCGGCCTACAATGAGCAGTTCTTC.

V and J are TRBV6-2 or TRBV6-3 and TRBJ2-7, with 8 bases lining up with TRBD1. V shed 2 bases, J shed 2 bases, and the junction held 2 bases outside the gene matches. The CDR3 sequence is 14 residues long. The germline V gene has CDR1 MNHEY and CDR2 SVGEGT. CDR3 region: CASSYRTGTYEQYF. Written as DNA, the CDR3 is TGTGCCAGCAGTTACCGGACAGGGACCTACGAGCAGTACTTC.

The genes are TRBV30 and TRBJ1-6; D is unclear. The germline V gene has CDR1 GTSNPN and CDR2 SVGIG (reference sequence). CDR3 size: 16 residues. V lost 0 bases and J 8 bases, leaving 17 bases between the germline ends. The DNA for the CDR3 is TGTGCCTGGAGTGTTCCGAGGCCGCTGTCAGATTCACCCCTCCACTTT. Its protein product is CAWSVPRPLSDSPLHF.

This clone was found once. The rearrangement joins TRBV27 to TRBJ1-2; 12 positions match TRBD1. V gave up 0 bases and J gave up 8 bases; unmatched junction bases: 1. Germline-derived CDR1 and CDR2 are MNHEY and SMNVEV (reference sequence). The CDR3 sequence is 14 residues long. CDR3 nucleotides: TGTGCCAGCAGTTTATCAGGGACAGGGGGCGGCTACACCTTC. As protein: CASSLSGTGGGYTF.

The chain carries TRBV10-2 and TRBJ2-5; D might be TRBD2 (6 bases). This CDR3 has 14 amino acids. Germline V gene sequence: CDR1 WSHSY, CDR2 SAAADI. The V end lost 2 bases, the J end lost 4 bases, and 11 bases lay between the germline ends. CDR3 sequence reads: CASSEPGVGETQYF. The CDR3 nucleotides read TGCGCCAGCAGTGAGCCGGGGGTGGGAGAGACCCAGTACTTC.

The genes are TRBV7-2 and TRBJ2-3; no clear D gene. This CDR3 has 13 amino acids. V was pared by 5 bases and J by 3 bases, with 9 bases between. From germline, CDR1 is SGHTA and CDR2 FQGNSA. The CDR3 DNA sequence: TGTGCCAGCAGCCCCTCCGGGACAGATACGCAGTATTTT. Amino acids: CASSPSGTDTQYF.

The chain links TRBV18 to TRBJ1-5; D gene uncertain. V lost 3 bases and J 10 bases, leaving 13 bases between the germline ends. Germline lookup yields CDR1 KGHSH and CDR2 LQKENI. CDR3 length equals 13 residues. This chain's CDR3 is CASSPYSIPPQHF. In DNA, the CDR3 is TGTGCCAGCTCACCGTACAGCATCCCCCCCCAGCATTTT.